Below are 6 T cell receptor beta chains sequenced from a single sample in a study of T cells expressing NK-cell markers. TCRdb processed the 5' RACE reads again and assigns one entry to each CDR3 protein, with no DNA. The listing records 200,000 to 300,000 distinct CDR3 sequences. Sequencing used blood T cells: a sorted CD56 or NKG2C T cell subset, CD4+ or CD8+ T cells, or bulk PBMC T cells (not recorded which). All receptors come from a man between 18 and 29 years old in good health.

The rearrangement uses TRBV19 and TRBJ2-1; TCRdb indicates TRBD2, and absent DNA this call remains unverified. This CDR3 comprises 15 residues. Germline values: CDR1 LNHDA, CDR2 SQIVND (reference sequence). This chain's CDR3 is CASSMGGTRVNEQFF.

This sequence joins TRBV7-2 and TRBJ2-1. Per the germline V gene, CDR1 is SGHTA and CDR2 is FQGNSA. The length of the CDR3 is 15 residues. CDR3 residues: CASSPSGSMYNEQFF.

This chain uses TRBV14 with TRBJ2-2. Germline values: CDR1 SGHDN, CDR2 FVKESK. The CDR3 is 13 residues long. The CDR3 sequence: CASSQRVSGELFF.

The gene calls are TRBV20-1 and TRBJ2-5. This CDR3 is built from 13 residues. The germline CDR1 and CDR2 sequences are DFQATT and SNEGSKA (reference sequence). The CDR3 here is CSAPTPHQETQYF.

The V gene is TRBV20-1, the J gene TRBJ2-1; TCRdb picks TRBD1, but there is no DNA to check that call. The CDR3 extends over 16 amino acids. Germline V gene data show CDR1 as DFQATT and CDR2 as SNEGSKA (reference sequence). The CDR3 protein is CSARRQGTPSLNEQFF.

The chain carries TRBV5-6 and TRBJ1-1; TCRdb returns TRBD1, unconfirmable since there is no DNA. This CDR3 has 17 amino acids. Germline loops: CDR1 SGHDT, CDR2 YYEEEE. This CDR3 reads CASSLAGGGGLNTEAFF.